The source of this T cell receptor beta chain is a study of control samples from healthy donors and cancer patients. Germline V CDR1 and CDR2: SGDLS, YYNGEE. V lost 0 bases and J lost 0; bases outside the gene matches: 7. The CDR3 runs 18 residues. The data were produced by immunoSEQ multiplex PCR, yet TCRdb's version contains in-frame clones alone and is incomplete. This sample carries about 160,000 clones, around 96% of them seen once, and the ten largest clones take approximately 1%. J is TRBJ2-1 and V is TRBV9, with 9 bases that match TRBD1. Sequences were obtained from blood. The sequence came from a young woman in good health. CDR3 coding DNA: TGTGCCAGCAGCGTAGAACCGGGACAGGGTAGCTCCTACAATGAGCAGTTCTTC. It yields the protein CASSVEPGQGSSYNEQFF.